This T cell receptor (beta chain) appears in the sequencing data of a study of regulatory T cells in long-lasting Graves disease. Study conclusions and caveats: Analyses excluded thyroid tissue, covering peripheral blood alone.

Arm-PCR of CDR3 regions and iRepertoire HTBI primers were the basis on which TCR beta libraries were built. MiXCR, run by TCRdb on the multiplex PCR reads, gives a single entry per CDR3 protein. The data hold approximately 440,000 distinct CDR3 sequences, with around 22% observed a single time. Germline CDR1 and CDR2: MNHEY and SVGEGT. CDR3 length equals 13 residues. Trimming took off 2 bases at V and 6 bases at J, with 11 bases between the two ends. Turning to this clonotype: Antigen specificity is unknown.

Described time point: persistent/refractory GD, antithyroid drugs over 5 years with positive TRAb. Scientists built the TCR library using RNA that was extracted from PBMCs. Guidelines of the American Thyroid Association were used to diagnose Graves' disease. The source material was peripheral blood mononuclear cells (PBMCs), sampled when the disease was refractory, from a patient treated with antithyroid drugs. The sequence was obtained from a female donor with Graves disease. This chain connects TRBV6-2 or TRBV6-3 to TRBJ2-7; either TRBD1 or TRBD2 may fit D (5 bases each). The CDR3, as DNA: TGTGCCAGCAGTTACCTTTCGGGGACCGAGCAGTACTTC. Translated, it gives CASSYLSGTEQYF.